These 17 T cell receptor beta chains came from one sample sequenced in a study of blood T cells in healthy people across ages. Primed by a sample-barcoded 5' primer and a J-beta primer mix, a second PCR proceeded for 7 to 11 cycles. TCRdb reprocessed the 5' RACE reads via MiXCR and lists one record per CDR3 protein. The repertoire holds 1.5 million to 2 million distinct CDR3 sequences, with 28% as singletons. Sequenced sample: blood. These receptors came from a woman in her twenties or thirties in good health.

This clonotype was seen more than once but under ten times. Given a much more abundant clone one base away, this may be a read error. This chain uses TRBV7-9 with TRBJ2-4; D not certain. The end of the DNA is better explained by TRBJ2-7, so the J call may be wrong. The germline V gene has CDR1 SEHNR and CDR2 FQNEAQ (reference sequence). CDR3 size: 12 residues. CDR3 sequence reads: CVSSLNFYEQYF. The CDR3 DNA reads as TGTGTCAGCAGCTTAAATTTCTACGAGCAGTACTTC.

The gene calls are TRBV6-6 and TRBJ1-4; weak D call: TRBD1 (5 bases). The CDR3 is made up of 14 amino acids. The germline V and J ends were trimmed by 6 bases and 3 bases, with 11 bases remaining between them. Germline V gene sequence: CDR1 MNHNY, CDR2 SVGAGI (reference sequence). The CDR3 here is CASSRPGANEKLFF. Here the CDR3 DNA reads TGTGCCAGCAGCCGCCCGGGGGCTAATGAAAAACTGTTTTTT.

This chain links TRBV20-1 with TRBJ2-3; 7 positions match TRBD2. Trimming at V came to 1 base and at J to 4 bases, leaving 5 bases not matched to a gene. Per germline, CDR1 DFQATT and CDR2 SNEGSKA (reference sequence). The CDR3 consists of 14 residues. DNA for the CDR3: TGCAGTGCTAGAGTTGCGGGAGTTTCAGATACGCAGTATTTT. Translation gives CSARVAGVSDTQYF.

CDR3 loop: CASSLGHPAGDTQYF. CDR3 nucleotides: TGCGCCAGCAGCTTGGGGCACCCCGCCGGGGATACGCAGTATTTT. The chain uses TRBV5-1 and TRBJ2-3; D is unresolved. The CDR3 covers 15 residues. In germline, CDR1 is SGHRS, CDR2 YFSETQ. Trimming removed 0 bases from V and 6 bases from J, with 14 bases in between.

This chain links TRBV29-1 with TRBJ2-7, with D perhaps TRBD1 (6 bases). Looked up from germline, CDR1 is SQVTM and CDR2 is ANQGSEA. This CDR3 region has 11 residues. V lost 6 bases and J lost 6, with 12 bases in between. The CDR3 here is CSVGTGLEQYF. CDR3 nucleotide sequence: TGCAGCGTGGGAACAGGGCTCGAGCAGTACTTC.

V is TRBV12-3 or TRBV12-4 and J is TRBJ1-2; D might be TRBD1 (5 bases). The CDR3 consists of 14 residues. Trimming pared 5 bases from V and 4 bases from J, leaving 14 bases between. In DNA, the CDR3 is TGTGCCAGCAGTCTAACAGGAATCAGCTATGGCTACACCTTC. Its protein product is CASSLTGISYGYTF.

This sequence joins TRBV4-1 and TRBJ2-2, with D tentatively TRBD2 (6 bases). From germline, CDR1 is MGHRA and CDR2 YSYEKL. The CDR3 totals 14 residues. The germline V and J ends were trimmed by 4 bases and 7 bases, with 13 bases remaining between them. The CDR3 DNA reads as TGCGCCAGCAGCCCGCCCGGGGGTGTCGGGGAGCTGTTTTTT. It codes for CASSPPGGVGELFF.

This clonotype was found many times. The chain links TRBV12-3 or TRBV12-4 to TRBJ2-5, with D perhaps TRBD2 (5 bases). The V end was cut by 7 bases, the J end by 4 bases, with 13 bases between. This CDR3 spans 13 amino acids. The CDR3 here is CASILRDGETQYF. The DNA of the CDR3 is TGTGCCAGCATTCTGAGGGATGGAGAGACCCAGTACTTC.

This clonotype was detected only a few times. The rearrangement joins TRBV20-1 to TRBJ1-4; maybe TRBD1 (6 bases). CDR1 and CDR2 from the germline V gene are DFQATT and SNEGSKA (reference sequence). The CDR3 loop spans 15 amino acids. V was trimmed by 0 bases and J by 8 bases, leaving 16 bases between them. CDR3 nucleotides: TGCAGTGCTAGAGATCCTGCAGGGGTAGACGAAAAACTGTTTTTT. As protein: CSARDPAGVDEKLFF.

This clonotype was counted at least ten times. This chain joins TRBV20-1 and TRBJ2-7; D gene unclear. The CDR3 is 14 residues long. Germline assignment: CDR1 DFQATT and CDR2 SNEGSKA (reference sequence). Trimming stripped 0 bases from V and 5 bases from J, with 14 bases between. The CDR3 DNA reads TGCAGTGCTAGAGATCGACACAGAAGTCACGAGCAGTACTTC. Translating it yields CSARDRHRSHEQYF.

The CDR3 coding sequence is TGCAGTGCTAAACTAACACGGGGCTACACCTTC. Its translation: CSAKLTRGYTF. This rearrangement joins TRBV20-1 to TRBJ1-2; D is ambiguous. There are 11 residues in the CDR3. Trimming shortened V by 4 bases and J by 8 bases, and 11 bases separated the two germline ends. The germline V gene encodes CDR1 DFQATT and CDR2 SNEGSKA (reference sequence).

The genes are TRBV4-2 and TRBJ2-3; TRBD2 aligns across 10 bases. Germline trimming cut 5 bases from V and 0 bases from J; bases unmatched to any gene: 11. The CDR3 is made up of 18 amino acids. In germline, CDR1 is LGHNA, CDR2 YNFKEQ. CDR3 coding DNA: TGTGCCAGCAGCACCCTAACTAGCGGGGCCTCTAGCACAGATACGCAGTATTTT. Its protein is CASSTLTSGASSTDTQYF.

V usage is TRBV14 and J usage is TRBJ2-3, with D unresolved. Trimming shortened V by 0 bases and J by 6 bases, and 19 bases separated the two germline ends. Per germline, CDR1 SGHDN and CDR2 FVKESK. The CDR3 covers 17 residues. CDR3: CASSQDRGQTFGDTQYF. For the CDR3, the DNA is TGTGCCAGCAGCCAAGATCGAGGTCAAACGTTTGGGGATACGCAGTATTTT.

Remarks on this clonotype: A much bigger clone sits one base away, suggesting this may be a read error. V usage is TRBV20-1 and J usage is TRBJ2-6; D ambiguous. V lost 3 bases and J lost 0, with 3 bases in between. The CDR3 consists of 13 residues. Germline assignment: CDR1 DFQATT and CDR2 SNEGSKA (reference sequence). The CDR3 reads CSARRSGANVLTF. The CDR3 coding sequence is TGCAGTGCTAGGCGCTCTGGGGCCAACGTCCTGACTTTC.

This chain uses TRBV15 with TRBJ2-2; a possible D gene is TRBD1 (6 bases). The length of the CDR3 is 16 residues. V was cut by 3 bases and J by 5 bases, with 16 bases left in between. The germline V gene has CDR1 LNHNV and CDR2 YYDKDF (reference sequence). The CDR3 is CATSREANRDTGELFF. The CDR3, as DNA: TGTGCCACCAGCAGGGAGGCCAACAGGGATACCGGGGAGCTGTTTTTT.

This clonotype was detected once. This chain uses TRBV7-9 with TRBJ2-2; D is possibly TRBD1 (5 bases). Per the germline V gene, CDR1 is SEHNR and CDR2 is FQNEAQ (reference sequence). The CDR3 is 13 residues long. Trimming left V 7 bases short and J 2 bases short, with 8 bases between. The CDR3 DNA reads as TGTGCCAGCACAGGGAATAACACCGGGGAGCTGTTTTTT. Translated: CASTGNNTGELFF.

The J gene is TRBJ1-1, the V gene TRBV7-2; 10 bases match TRBD1. The CDR3 is 15 amino acids. Germline V gives CDR1 SGHTA, CDR2 FQGNSA. The trim removed 1 base at V and 4 bases at J, leaving 3 bases unmatched. The CDR3 region has the DNA TGTGCCAGCAGCTTAGGGGGGACAGGGGTCACTGAAGCTTTCTTT. Its translation is CASSLGGTGVTEAFF.